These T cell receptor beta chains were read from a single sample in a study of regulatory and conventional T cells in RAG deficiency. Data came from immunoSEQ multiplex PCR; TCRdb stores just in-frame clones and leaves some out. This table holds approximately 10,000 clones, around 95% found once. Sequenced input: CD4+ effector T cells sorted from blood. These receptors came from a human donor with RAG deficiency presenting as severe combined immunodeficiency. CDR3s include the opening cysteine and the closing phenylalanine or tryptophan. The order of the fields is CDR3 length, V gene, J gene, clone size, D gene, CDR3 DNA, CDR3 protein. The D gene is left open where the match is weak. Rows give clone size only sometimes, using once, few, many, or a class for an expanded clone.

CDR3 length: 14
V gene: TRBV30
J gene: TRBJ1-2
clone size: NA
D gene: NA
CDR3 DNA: TGTGCCTGGAGCCAAGGGGTCTTTAACTATGGCTACACCTTC
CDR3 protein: CAWSQGVFNYGYTF

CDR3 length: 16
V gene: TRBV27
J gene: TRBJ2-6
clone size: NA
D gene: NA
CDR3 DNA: TGTGCCAGCAGTTTTGGCACCCCGTCTGGGGCCAACGTCCTGACTTTC
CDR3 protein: CASSFGTPSGANVLTF

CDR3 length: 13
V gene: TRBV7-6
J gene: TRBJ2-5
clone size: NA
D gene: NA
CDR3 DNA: TGTGCCAGCAGCTTCGGAGGCCACGAGACCCAGTACTTC
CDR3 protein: CASSFGGHETQYF

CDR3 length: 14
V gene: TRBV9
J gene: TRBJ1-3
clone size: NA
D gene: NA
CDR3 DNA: TGTGCCAGCAGCCCGAAGGGGACGGGAAACACCATATATTTT
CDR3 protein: CASSPKGTGNTIYF

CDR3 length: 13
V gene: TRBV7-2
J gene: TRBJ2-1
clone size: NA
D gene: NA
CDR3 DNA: TGTGCCAGCAGCCTCACGGGGTGGAATGAGCAGTTCTTC
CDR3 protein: CASSLTGWNEQFF

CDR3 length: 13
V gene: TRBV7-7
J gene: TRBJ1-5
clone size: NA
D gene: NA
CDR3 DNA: TGTGCCAGCAGCTTAGATAGCAATCAGCCCCAGCATTTT
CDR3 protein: CASSLDSNQPQHF

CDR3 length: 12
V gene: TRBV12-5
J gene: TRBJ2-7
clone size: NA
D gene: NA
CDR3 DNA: TGTGCTAGTTCTGCCAGGAACTACGAGCAGTACTTC
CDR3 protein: CASSARNYEQYF

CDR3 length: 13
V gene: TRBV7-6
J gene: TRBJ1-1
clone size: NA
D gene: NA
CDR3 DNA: TGTGCCAGCAGCCAGGACAGGAACACTGAAGCTTTCTTT
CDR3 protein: CASSQDRNTEAFF

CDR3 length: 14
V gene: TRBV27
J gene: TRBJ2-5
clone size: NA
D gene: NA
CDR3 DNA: TGTGCCAGCAGTTTTCTAGGGCTGGGGGAGACCCAGTACTTC
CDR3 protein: CASSFLGLGETQYF

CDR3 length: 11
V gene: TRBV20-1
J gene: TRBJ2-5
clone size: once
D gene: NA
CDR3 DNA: TGCAGTGCTAGACAGGGAGAGACCCAGTACTTC
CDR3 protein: CSARQGETQYF

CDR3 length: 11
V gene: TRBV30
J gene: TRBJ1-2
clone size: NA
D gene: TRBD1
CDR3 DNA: TGTGCTTGGACAGGGGTCTATGGCTACACCTTC
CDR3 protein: CAWTGVYGYTF

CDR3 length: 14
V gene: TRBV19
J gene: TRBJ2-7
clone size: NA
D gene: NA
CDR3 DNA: TGTGCCAGTAGTATCGCGGTTAGCTCCTACGAGCAGTACTTC
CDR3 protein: CASSIAVSSYEQYF

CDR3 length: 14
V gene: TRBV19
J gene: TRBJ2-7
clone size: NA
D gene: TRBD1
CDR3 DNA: TGTGCCAGTAGCCGACAGGGGCCTTACTACGAGCAGTACTTC
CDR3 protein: CASSRQGPYYEQYF

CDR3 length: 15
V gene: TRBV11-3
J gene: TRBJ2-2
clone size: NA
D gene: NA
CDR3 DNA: TGTGCCAGCAGCTTGGGGACGGCGAACACCGGGGAGCTGTTTTTT
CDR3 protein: CASSLGTANTGELFF

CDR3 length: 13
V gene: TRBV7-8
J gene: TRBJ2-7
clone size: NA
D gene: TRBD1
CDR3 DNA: TGTGCCAGCAGCTTACAGGGGGCCTACGAGCAGTACTTC
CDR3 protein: CASSLQGAYEQYF

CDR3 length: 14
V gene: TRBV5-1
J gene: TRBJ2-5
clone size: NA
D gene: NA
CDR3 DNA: TGCGCCAGCAGCTTGGGTGGCAATCAAGAGACCCAGTACTTC
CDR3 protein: CASSLGGNQETQYF

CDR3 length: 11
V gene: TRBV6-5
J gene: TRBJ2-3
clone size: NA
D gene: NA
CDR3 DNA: TGTGCCAGCACCAGCACAGATACGCAGTATTTT
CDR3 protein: CASTSTDTQYF

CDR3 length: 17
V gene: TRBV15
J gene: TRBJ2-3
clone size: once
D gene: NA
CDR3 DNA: TGTGCCACCAGCAGAGATTTCGCAGGGACTAGCACAGATACGCAGTATTTT
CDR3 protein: CATSRDFAGTSTDTQYF

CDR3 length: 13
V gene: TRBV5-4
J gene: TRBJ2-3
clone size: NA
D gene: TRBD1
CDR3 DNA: TGTGCCAGCAGCTTGCAGGGGGCAGATACGCAGTATTTT
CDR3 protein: CASSLQGADTQYF